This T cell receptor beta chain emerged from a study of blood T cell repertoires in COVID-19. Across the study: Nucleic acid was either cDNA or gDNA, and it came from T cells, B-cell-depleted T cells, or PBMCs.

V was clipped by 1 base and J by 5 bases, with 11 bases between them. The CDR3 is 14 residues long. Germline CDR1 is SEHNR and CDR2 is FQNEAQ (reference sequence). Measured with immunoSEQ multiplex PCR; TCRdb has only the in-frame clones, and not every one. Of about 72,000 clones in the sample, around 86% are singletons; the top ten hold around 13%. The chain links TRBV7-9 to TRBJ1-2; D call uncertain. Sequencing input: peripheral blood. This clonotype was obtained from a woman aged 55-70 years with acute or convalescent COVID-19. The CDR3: CASSLDKVGYGYTF. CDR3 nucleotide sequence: TGTGCCAGCAGCTTAGATAAAGTCGGGTATGGCTACACCTTC.